The rows below give T cell receptor beta chains drawn from one sample of a study of T cell repertoires in cytomegalovirus infection. TCRdb recomputed calls from the reads with MiXCR, one row per CDR3 protein. This sample has some 800,000 distinct CDR3 sequences, with less than 35% found just once. No cognate antigen is known for these TCRs. Specimen: cultured CD8+ T cells from PBMCs, collected from culture after CMV antigen stimulation. Receptors were obtained from a human donor in good health (CMV status not recorded). Some clones in this sample may be carry-over from other donors' samples. The conserved cysteine and the conserved F or W are not part of the CDR3 here.

TRBV3-1	TRBJ2-7	ASSQGTSGEQY
TRBV6-2/TRBV6-3	TRBJ2-7	ASGLAPGLRGYEQY
TRBV11-3	TRBJ2-2	ASSSWTSEGPGELF
TRBV29-1	TRBJ2-3	SFEGRDTQY
TRBV12-5	TRBJ2-5	ASGFTGMVEETQY
TRBV3-1	TRBJ2-1	ASSQVGRGLLDEQF
TRBV12-3/TRBV12-4	TRBJ2-1	ASSLRRGPDNEQF
TRBV6-1	TRBJ1-1	ASSFLASEGTEAF
TRBV6-5	TRBJ1-5	ASRKQGAGDQPQH
TRBV6-6	TRBJ2-1	ASRNEESYNEQF
TRBV4-1	TRBJ1-5	ASSQGAGGASNQPQH
TRBV11-1	TRBJ2-3	AARQGGLEDTQY
TRBV20-1	TRBJ2-1	SARGSGGGPNNEQF
TRBV10-3	TRBJ2-5	AIPAGQETQY
TRBV7-9	TRBJ1-2	AGRAGYYGYT
TRBV27	TRBJ1-1	ASLRYRGGEAF
TRBV19	TRBJ2-4	ASSIPTGREDIQY
TRBV6-2/TRBV6-3	TRBJ1-1	ASSSNRGGNTEAF
TRBV12-3/TRBV12-4	TRBJ1-1	ASSFGVLDEAF
TRBV7-9	TRBJ2-3	ASSLEKGPTDTQY
TRBV7-9	TRBJ1-5	ASSLGGEGKPQH
TRBV29-1	TRBJ1-1	SVEAEAERKNTEAF
TRBV6-1	TRBJ2-1	ASSSGGRNNEQF
TRBV20-1	TRBJ1-1	SARDLDSPSPVAF
TRBV12-3/TRBV12-4	TRBJ1-1	ASSWGRGAWTEAF
TRBV4-3	TRBJ1-4	ASSQEAHLLQGGNEKLF
TRBV27	TRBJ2-3	ASSPSLAGGTDTQY
TRBV4-3	TRBJ2-1	ASSQSRGLSNEQF
TRBV7-6	TRBJ2-5	ASSSATGTEETQY
TRBV10-3	TRBJ2-2	AIPKRGGTGELF
TRBV4-1	TRBJ1-1	ASSHRVRETNTEAF
TRBV19	TRBJ2-3	ASSMGTGYSTDTQY
TRBV19	TRBJ2-3	ASSIGQGRPDTQY
TRBV6-6	TRBJ1-6	ASRTGLPLH
TRBV6-1	TRBJ1-4	ASSEVPPINEKLF
TRBV27	TRBJ1-6	ASSSPAGSLNSPLH
TRBV7-2	TRBJ1-1	ASSLTERNTEAF
TRBV6-2/TRBV6-3	TRBJ1-1	ASSYWGQGTEAF
TRBV12-3/TRBV12-4	TRBJ2-3	ASSFLAGPYGTDTQY
TRBV5-1	TRBJ1-1	ASSPGDGGPPEAF
TRBV6-1	TRBJ1-4	ASSEGGATNEKLF
TRBV6-2/TRBV6-3	TRBJ1-1	ASSDQEGPNTEAF
TRBV7-2	TRBJ2-1	ASSPRTSGVTYNEQF
TRBV18	TRBJ2-7	ASSKEGRDLYEQY
TRBV7-9	TRBJ2-2	ASSYPRAHTGELF
TRBV4-1	TRBJ2-5	ASSLEPGQGIETQY
TRBV27	TRBJ1-3	ASSFFTDGAGNTIY
TRBV7-8	TRBJ1-2	ASPAAIGGLRYYGYT
TRBV7-8	TRBJ2-1	ASRPRGPLGEQF